This T cell receptor beta chain was identified in a study of control samples from healthy donors and cancer patients. The CDR3 runs to 13 residues. Germline assignment: CDR1 LNHDA and CDR2 SQIVND (reference sequence). The V end lost 3 bases, the J end lost 4 bases, and 9 bases lay between the germline ends. The protocol was immunoSEQ multiplex PCR, while the TCRdb copy is restricted to in-frame clones and leaves out a portion. The table has about 130,000 clones, approximately 90% seen once; the top ten hold about 3.2%. The rearrangement uses TRBV19 and TRBJ1-1; D not certain. Sequencing was carried out using blood. The clonotype was recovered from a man aged 50 to 59 in good health. CDR3 bases: TGTGCCAGTAGTATTGGCACAGTCACTGAAGCTTTCTTT. Translated, it gives CASSIGTVTEAFF.